Listed here are 20 T cell receptor beta chains from one sample, sequenced in a study of blood T cells in healthy people across ages. For the second PCR, which ran for roughly 7 to 11 cycles, a sample-barcoded 5' primer and a J-beta primer mix were used. Each CDR3 protein gets one entry after TCRdb re-called the 5' RACE reads with MiXCR. The sample has over a million distinct CDR3 sequences; approximately 63% are singletons. Sequenced sample: blood. The receptors shown here come from a man younger than 30 in good health.

This clonotype occurred a few times. V usage is TRBV10-3 and J usage is TRBJ2-7; D may match TRBD1 or TRBD2 (5 bases each). This CDR3 has 13 residues. Per the germline V gene, CDR1 is ENHRY and CDR2 is SYGVKD. The germline V and J ends were trimmed by 3 bases and 3 bases, with 9 bases remaining between them. CDR3 coding DNA: TGTGCCATCAGTGACTTGGGGGTCTACGAGCAGTACTTC. This gives the protein CAISDLGVYEQYF.

J is TRBJ2-3 and V is TRBV29-1; 10 bases agree with TRBD2. This CDR3 has 14 residues. Germline lookup yields CDR1 SQVTM and CDR2 ANQGSEA. The J segment lost 0 bases and the V segment lost 5 bases, leaving 2 bases of the junction unmatched. CDR3 protein: CSVTTSGSTDTQYF. The CDR3 DNA sequence: TGCAGCGTTACGACTAGCGGGAGCACAGATACGCAGTATTTT.

The V and J genes are TRBV5-1 and TRBJ2-7; D gene uncertain. The germline CDR1 and CDR2 sequences are SGHRS and YFSETQ. Trimming stripped 7 bases from V and 2 bases from J, with 16 bases between. The CDR3 sequence is 14 residues long. DNA of the CDR3: TGCGCCAGCGTCCGACCTGTCAAGGCCTACGAGCAGTACTTC. Its translation: CASVRPVKAYEQYF.

V gene TRBV5-1 combines with J gene TRBJ2-7; TRBD1 matches at 10 bases. The germline gives CDR1 SGHRS, CDR2 YFSETQ. The junction had 8 bases not matched to a gene; V was cut back by 7 bases and J by 4 bases. CDR3 length: 14 residues. The CDR3 DNA is TGCGCCAGCGGAACCGGGACAGGGGCATACGAGCAGTACTTC. It specifies CASGTGTGAYEQYF.

This clonotype was detected only a few times. The chain is built from TRBV7-2 and TRBJ1-5; D might be TRBD1 (5 bases). The CDR3 runs 15 residues. V was cut by 0 bases and J by 3 bases, with 9 bases left in between. Germline-derived CDR1 and CDR2 are SGHTA and FQGNSA. Written as DNA, the CDR3 is TGTGCCAGCAGCTTAGCTACAGGACTCAATCAGCCCCAGCATTTT. It translates to CASSLATGLNQPQHF.

The V and J genes are TRBV20-1 and TRBJ2-5, with D possibly matching TRBD1 (6 bases). This CDR3 has 13 amino acids. Germline values: CDR1 DFQATT, CDR2 SNEGSKA (reference sequence). The V end lost 0 bases, the J end lost 5 bases, and 10 bases lay between the germline ends. CDR3 in amino acids: CSARERGTETQYF. The CDR3 DNA reads as TGCAGTGCTAGAGAAAGGGGGACGGAGACCCAGTACTTC.

The sample holds a few counts of this clonotype. The chain joins TRBV5-1 to TRBJ2-1; D remains ambiguous. The CDR3 totals 13 residues. CDR1 is SGHRS and CDR2 is YFSETQ in the germline V gene. V shed 2 bases and J shed 7 bases, with 10 bases lying between them. The CDR3 region is CASSFGSGNEQFF. The CDR3 DNA reads TGCGCCAGCAGCTTCGGCTCCGGGAATGAGCAGTTCTTC.

Only one count was recorded for this clonotype. Relative to the germline gene, one junction end is altered; a read error may explain this. This rearrangement joins TRBV3-1 to TRBJ1-1; D is unclear. The V gene's germline CDR1 is LGHDT and CDR2 YNNKEL (reference sequence). CDR3 length: 13 residues. In DNA form, the CDR3 reads TGTGCCAGCCGCCAGGTCAAGTACACTGAAGCTTTCTTT. Encoded protein: CASRQVKYTEAFF.

V usage is TRBV11-2 and J usage is TRBJ2-7; D gene ambiguous. TRBJ2-5 matches the DNA end more closely, so the J call is doubtful. CDR3 length: 11 amino acids. Germline assignment: CDR1 SGHAT and CDR2 FQNNGV. CDR3: CASSTIETQYF. DNA of the CDR3: TGTGCCAGCAGTACAATCGAGACCCAGTACTTC.

This chain links TRBV20-1 with TRBJ2-3; the D gene is possibly TRBD1 (5 bases). This CDR3 comprises 13 residues. Germline CDR1 is DFQATT and CDR2 is SNEGSKA (reference sequence). V gave up 5 bases and J gave up 6 bases, with 15 bases separating them. CDR3 protein: CSAPIPQEDTQYF. The CDR3 DNA reads TGCAGTGCTCCGATCCCACAGGAGGATACGCAGTATTTT.

This clonotype appeared once. The chain couples TRBV15 to TRBJ2-7; 10 bases are a match to TRBD2. Near its end, the DNA agrees better with TRBJ2-5, so the J call may be wrong. CDR3 length: 13 amino acids. Germline CDR1 is LNHNV and CDR2 is YYDKDF (reference sequence). The CDR3 protein is CATSPSGSQTQYF. Written as DNA, the CDR3 is TGTGCCACCTCCCCTAGCGGGAGTCAGACCCAGTACTTC.

The chain's CDR3 is CASSQPRSEQYF. DNA of the CDR3: TGTGCCAGCAGCCAACCGCGGAGCGAGCAGTACTTC. The rearrangement joins TRBV12-3 or TRBV12-4 to TRBJ2-7, with unresolved D. This CDR3 spans 12 amino acids. V lost 6 bases and J lost 6, with 12 bases in between.

The sample holds a few counts of this clonotype. The rearrangement joins TRBV6-6 to TRBJ2-5; possibly TRBD2 for D (6 bases). Germline V gene lookup returns CDR1 MNHNY and CDR2 SVGAGI (reference sequence). The CDR3 is made up of 16 amino acids. The germline V and J ends were trimmed by 2 bases and 5 bases, with 18 bases remaining between them. CDR3 nucleotides: TGTGCCAGCAGTTACGGAGCCGATTATCGGGGGGAGACCCAGTACTTC. This sequence encodes CASSYGADYRGETQYF.

For the CDR3, the DNA is TGTGCCAGCAGTGTAGGTGAGACTAGCGGGGTTTACACAGATACGCAGTATTTT. It yields the protein CASSVGETSGVYTDTQYF. The genes are TRBV2 and TRBJ2-3; TRBD2 matches 11 bases. Per the germline V gene, CDR1 is SNHLY and CDR2 is FYNNEI. V shed 4 bases and J 2 bases; nucleotides not matched to a gene: 11. This CDR3 is built from 18 residues.

This clonotype was recorded only once. CDR3 loop: CASSYTGKSYNEQYF. In nucleotides, the CDR3 is TGTGCCAGCAGTTACACAGGGAAATCCTACAATGAGCAGTACTTC. V usage is TRBV6-6 and J usage is TRBJ2-1, with a weak D call TRBD1 (6 bases). The J call may be wrong; the DNA end is better matched by TRBJ2-7. The CDR3 runs to 15 residues. From germline, CDR1 is MNHNY and CDR2 SVGAGI (reference sequence).

This clonotype was seen only once. The chain combines TRBV12-3 or TRBV12-4 with TRBJ2-1; TRBD2 aligns across 7 bases. CDR3 length: 16 amino acids. Losses at the gene ends were 2 bases for V and 5 bases for J; bases not matched to a gene: 9. The CDR3 spells CASSLIVGLADNEQFF. The CDR3 nucleotides are TGTGCCAGCAGTTTAATTGTAGGGCTAGCGGACAATGAGCAGTTCTTC.

A few counts support this clonotype. The CDR3 protein is CAISESGSEAYEQYF. CDR3 coding DNA: TGTGCCATCAGTGAGTCGGGTAGCGAGGCCTACGAGCAGTACTTC. The chain employs TRBV10-3 and TRBJ2-7; tentatively, D is TRBD2 (5 bases). V was cut by 0 bases and J by 2 bases, with 11 bases left in between. The CDR3 loop spans 15 amino acids. CDR1 is ENHRY, CDR2 SYGVKD, per germline.

In its sample, this clonotype was seen once. This chain uses TRBV20-1 with TRBJ2-7; TRBD2 matches 7 bases. Matching the DNA end better, TRBJ2-5 makes the J call doubtful. Per germline, CDR1 DFQATT and CDR2 SNEGSKA (reference sequence). There are 12 residues in the CDR3. CDR3 sequence reads: CSAGSGGETQYF. The CDR3 DNA follows: TGCAGTGCCGGGTCGGGGGGAGAGACCCAGTACTTC.

This clonotype was picked up a small number of times. This rearrangement joins TRBV5-1 to TRBJ1-4; maybe TRBD1 (6 bases). Trimming stripped 4 bases from V and 4 bases from J, with 11 bases between. The V gene's germline CDR1 is SGHRS and CDR2 YFSETQ. The CDR3 is 14 residues long. Here the CDR3 reads CASSTTGFNEKLFF. For the CDR3, the DNA is TGCGCCAGCAGCACCACAGGGTTTAATGAAAAACTGTTTTTT. Filled out from reference TRBV5-1 and TRBJ1-4, the complete variable domain reads KAGVTQTPRYLIKTRGQQVTLSCSPISGHRSVSWYQQTPGQGLQFLFEYFSETQRNKGNFPGRFSGRQFSNSRSEMNVSTLELGDSALYLCASSTTGFNEKLFFGSGTQLSVL.

This chain links TRBV6-2 or TRBV6-3 with TRBJ1-1; 8 bases map to TRBD1. Losses at the gene ends were 2 bases for V and 6 bases for J; bases not matched to a gene: 11. The CDR3 covers 16 residues. Germline V gene data show CDR1 as MNHEY and CDR2 as SVGEGT. The CDR3 here is CASSYPDRGEAPEAFF. The CDR3 region has the DNA TGTGCCAGCAGTTACCCCGACAGGGGTGAAGCGCCTGAAGCTTTCTTT.